This T cell receptor beta chain originates from a study of cytomegalovirus exposure and HLA in healthy donors. Primers: 60 Vbeta forward and 13 Jbeta reverse. TCRdb keeps only in-frame clones here, not all; method: immunoSEQ multiplex PCR. The data show 140,000 to 150,000 clones, with roughly 79% seen just once and roughly 10% held by the top ten. The CDR3 runs to 14 residues. The V gene end was trimmed by 7 bases and the J gene end by 5 bases; junction bases not matched to a gene: 8. Germline CDR1 is MDHEN and CDR2 is SYDVKM. Regarding the study as a whole: In a later analysis, HLA-C alleles had the fewest associated TCRs, DRB1 alleles the most. Donor immune exposure was known only as CMV serostatus. Trimming of TCR beta V- and J-genes showed a link, identified in a later analysis, to a missense DCLRE1C variant. The authors later found most CMV-associated TCR beta chains appeared HLA-restricted.

Turning to this clone: Antigen unknown.

The clonotype was recovered from a woman aged 55-69 years in good health and CMV-seropositive. The chain joins TRBV28 to TRBJ2-7; TRBD2 matches at 10 bases. Sequencing input: PBMCs. CDR3 nucleotide sequence: TGTGCCAGCACCGCTAGCGGGAGACGCCACGAGCAGTACTTC. Its translation: CASTASGRRHEQYF.